This entry lists 17 T cell receptor beta chains sequenced from one sample in a study of long-term antiretroviral therapy in people with HIV. immunoSEQ v3.0 was run at survey level. Method: immunoSEQ multiplex PCR; TCRdb's copy keeps in-frame clones and lacks some. The sample comprises some 16,000 clones, about three quarters of which are singletons, and over 20% rests with the top ten. The material sequenced was unsorted PBMCs, taken 2.1 years after starting antiretroviral therapy. The receptor set was obtained from a man aged 35 to 55 with HIV.

The table lists this clone with a few counts. This chain uses TRBV5-1 with TRBJ1-2; weak D call: TRBD1 (6 bases). Germline values: CDR1 SGHRS, CDR2 YFSETQ. The CDR3 contains 15 residues. Trimming took 4 bases from V and 1 from J, leaving 14 bases between them. The CDR3 bases are TGCGCCAGCAGCCAGCCGGGGGCAGTTAACTATGGCTACACCTTC. Protein product: CASSQPGAVNYGYTF.

The gene calls are TRBV7-7 and TRBJ2-1; D remains unclear. The CDR3 spans 15 residues. Trimming shortened V by 5 bases and J by 2 bases, and 13 bases separated the two germline ends. Germline-derived CDR1 and CDR2 are SSHAT and FNYEAQ (reference sequence). The CDR3 region has the DNA TGTGCCAGCAGCCCCGAAGTTTCCCCCTACAATGAGCAGTTCTTC. Translated: CASSPEVSPYNEQFF. The variable domain in full, completed from reference TRBV7-7 and TRBJ2-1, reads GAGVSQSPRYKVTKRGQDVTLRCDPISSHATLYWYQQALGQGPEFLTYFNYEAQPDKSGLPSDRFSAERPEGSISTLTIQRTEQRDSAMYRCASSPEVSPYNEQFFGPGTRLTVL.

The V gene is TRBV9, the J gene TRBJ1-4, with a tentative D call TRBD1 (5 bases). Trimming removed 0 bases at V and 8 bases at J, with 11 bases between. Germline V CDR1 and CDR2: SGDLS, YYNGEE. This CDR3 region has 14 residues. DNA of the CDR3: TGTGCCAGCAGCGTAGGGCAGGGCCGGGAAAAACTGTTTTTT. This sequence encodes CASSVGQGREKLFF.

The chain couples TRBV7-2 to TRBJ1-6; unclear D gene. Deletions cut 5 bases from V and 8 bases from J, with 7 bases between. This CDR3 comprises 12 residues. Germline lookup yields CDR1 SGHTA and CDR2 FQGNSA. The CDR3 region has the DNA TGTGCCAGCAGCCCTTGGGATTCACCCCTCCACTTT. Residues: CASSPWDSPLHF.

The gene calls are TRBV7-9 and TRBJ2-7; the D is unclear. Germline assignment: CDR1 SEHNR and CDR2 FQNEAQ (reference sequence). The CDR3 is made up of 13 amino acids. Trimming stripped 1 base from V and 7 bases from J, with 11 bases between. CDR3 DNA: TGTGCCAGCAGCTTAGGAGAGTTCCAGGAGCAGTACTTC. Amino acids: CASSLGEFQEQYF.

In nucleotides, the CDR3 is TGTGCTAGTGGTTTGACGCAGGGTTCCGGGACCCAGTACTTC. This gives the protein CASGLTQGSGTQYF. This chain links TRBV12-5 with TRBJ2-5, with a weak D call TRBD1 (5 bases). The germline CDR1 and CDR2 sequences are LGHNT and FRNRAP. Trimming took 2 bases from V and 7 from J, leaving 14 bases between them. The CDR3 has 14 amino acids.

This sequence joins TRBV5-4 and TRBJ1-1; 9 nucleotides align to TRBD1. In germline, CDR1 is SGHNT, CDR2 YYREEE (reference sequence). The CDR3 extends over 14 amino acids. The junction had 4 bases not matched to a gene; V was cut back by 3 bases and J by 4 bases. In nucleotides, the CDR3 is TGTGCCAGCAGCTGGGACAGGGAAGGCACTGAAGCTTTCTTT. It yields the protein CASSWDREGTEAFF.

This chain connects TRBV4-1 to TRBJ1-2, with TRBD1 identical over 7 bases. Germline V gives CDR1 MGHRA, CDR2 YSYEKL. The CDR3 contains 17 residues. V was clipped by 0 bases and J by 1 base; unmatched bases: 8. CDR3 residues: CASSQDIRTGLNYGYTF. In nucleotides, the CDR3 is TGCGCCAGCAGCCAAGATATTAGGACAGGCCTTAACTATGGCTACACCTTC.

The chain links TRBV2 to TRBJ2-7; TRBD2 agrees at 7 bases. CDR1 SNHLY and CDR2 FYNNEI come from the germline V gene. V lost 1 base, J lost 5 bases, and 5 bases stayed unmatched. The length of the CDR3 is 14 residues. The CDR3 protein is CASSEGGGLNEQYF. DNA for the CDR3: TGTGCCAGCAGTGAAGGCGGGGGACTCAACGAGCAGTACTTC.

This clone was detected a few times. J is TRBJ2-7 and V is TRBV30, with D unclear. V lost 0 bases and J lost 2, with 8 bases in between. Per the germline V gene, CDR1 is GTSNPN and CDR2 is SVGIG (reference sequence). The CDR3 spans 13 residues. CDR3 coding DNA: TGTGCCTGGAGTGTACCCGGTACCTACGAGCAGTACTTC. It encodes CAWSVPGTYEQYF. Supplemented by reference TRBV30 and TRBJ2-7, the full variable domain reads SQTIHQWPATLVQPVGSPLSLECTVEGTSNPNLYWYRQAAGRGLQLLFYSVGIGQISSEVPQNLSASRPQDRQFILSSKKLLLSDSGFYLCAWSVPGTYEQYFGPGTRLTVT.

This clone showed up just a few times. V and J are TRBV9 and TRBJ1-2; tentative D call: TRBD1 (5 bases). The CDR3 totals 11 residues. Trimming shortened V by 4 bases and J by 8 bases, and 9 bases separated the two germline ends. CDR1 and CDR2 from the germline V gene are SGDLS and YYNGEE. CDR3 sequence: CASSQEGGYTF. Here the CDR3 DNA reads TGTGCCAGCAGCCAGGAGGGGGGCTACACCTTC. Filled out from reference TRBV9 and TRBJ1-2, the complete variable domain reads DSGVTQTPKHLITATGQRVTLRCSPRSGDLSVYWYQQSLDQGLQFLIQYYNGEERAKGNILERFSAQQFPDLHSELNLSSLELGDSALYFCASSQEGGYTFGSGTRLTVV.

V usage is TRBV5-6 and J usage is TRBJ1-1; 7 bases fit TRBD1. CDR3 length equals 13 residues. After removal of 4 bases from V and 1 base from J, the junction contained 1 base not matched to a gene. Germline loops: CDR1 SGHDT, CDR2 YYEEEE. In DNA form, the CDR3 reads TGTGCCAGCAGCAACAGGGGGAACACTGAAGCTTTCTTT. It codes for CASSNRGNTEAFF.

This clone rates as medium-sized. The chain combines TRBV2 with TRBJ1-1; unclear D gene. The germline V gene encodes CDR1 SNHLY and CDR2 FYNNEI. V was trimmed by 6 bases and J by 2 bases, leaving 4 bases between them. The CDR3 runs 11 residues. The CDR3 reads CASRDNTEAFF. The CDR3 coding sequence is TGTGCCAGCAGGGACAACACTGAAGCTTTCTTT.

This clone was detected a few times. V usage is TRBV9 and J usage is TRBJ2-1; tentatively, D is TRBD2 (6 bases). CDR3 length equals 16 residues. Trimming removed 0 bases at V and 4 bases at J, with 14 bases between. Germline-derived CDR1 and CDR2 are SGDLS and YYNGEE. CDR3 sequence: CASSVDNGGDYNEQFF. As DNA, the CDR3 is TGTGCCAGCAGCGTAGATAATGGAGGGGATTACAATGAGCAGTTCTTC. The variable domain in full, with the rest retrieved from reference TRBV9 and TRBJ2-1, is DSGVTQTPKHLITATGQRVTLRCSPRSGDLSVYWYQQSLDQGLQFLIQYYNGEERAKGNILERFSAQQFPDLHSELNLSSLELGDSALYFCASSVDNGGDYNEQFFGPGTRLTVL.

The V gene is TRBV27, the J gene TRBJ2-7, with TRBD2 matching over 8 bases. Per the germline V gene, CDR1 is MNHEY and CDR2 is SMNVEV (reference sequence). The CDR3 totals 13 residues. Losses at the gene ends were 8 bases for V and 3 bases for J; bases not matched to a gene: 6. DNA for the CDR3: TGTGCCAGCCGGGAGGGGCACCTCTACGAGCAGTACTTC. It specifies CASREGHLYEQYF.

The chain is built from TRBV19 and TRBJ2-7; D not resolved. Germline-derived CDR1 and CDR2 are LNHDA and SQIVND (reference sequence). CDR3 length: 13 residues. Trimming cost V 2 bases and J 5 bases, with 10 bases left between them. The CDR3 DNA is TGTGCCAGTAGTATAAGTGGAACGAACGAGCAGTACTTC. Its translation is CASSISGTNEQYF.

This clone was observed a handful of times. The chain links TRBV20-1 to TRBJ2-7; D gene ambiguous. This CDR3 has 11 amino acids. CDR1 is DFQATT and CDR2 is SNEGSKA in the germline V gene (reference sequence). Trimming pared 0 bases from V and 2 bases from J, leaving 2 bases between. CDR3 nucleotides: TGCAGTGCTAGAGAAGCCTACGAGCAGTACTTC. Protein product: CSAREAYEQYF.